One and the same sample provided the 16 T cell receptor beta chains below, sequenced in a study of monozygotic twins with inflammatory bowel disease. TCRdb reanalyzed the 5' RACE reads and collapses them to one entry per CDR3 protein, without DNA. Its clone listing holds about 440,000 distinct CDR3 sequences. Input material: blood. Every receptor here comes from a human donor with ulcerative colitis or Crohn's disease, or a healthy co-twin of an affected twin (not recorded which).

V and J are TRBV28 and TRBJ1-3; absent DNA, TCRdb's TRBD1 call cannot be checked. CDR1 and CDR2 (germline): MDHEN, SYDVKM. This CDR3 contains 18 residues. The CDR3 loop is CASSSTWQGSSSGNTIYF.

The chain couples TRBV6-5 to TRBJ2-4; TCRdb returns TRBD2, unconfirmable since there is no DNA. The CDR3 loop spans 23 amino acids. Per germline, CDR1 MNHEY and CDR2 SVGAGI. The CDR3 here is CASSYTTLLTGTSGDLAKNIQYF.

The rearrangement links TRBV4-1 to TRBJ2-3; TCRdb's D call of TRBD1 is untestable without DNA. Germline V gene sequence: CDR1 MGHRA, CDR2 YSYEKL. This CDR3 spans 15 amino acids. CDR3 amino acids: CASSQPTGFTDTQYF.

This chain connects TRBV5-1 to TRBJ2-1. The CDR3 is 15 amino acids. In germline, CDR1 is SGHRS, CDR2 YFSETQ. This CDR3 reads CASSLTQNPYNEQFF.

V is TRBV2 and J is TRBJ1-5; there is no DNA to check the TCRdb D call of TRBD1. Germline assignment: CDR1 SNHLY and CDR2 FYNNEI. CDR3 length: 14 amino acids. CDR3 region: CASSTTGGNQPQHF.

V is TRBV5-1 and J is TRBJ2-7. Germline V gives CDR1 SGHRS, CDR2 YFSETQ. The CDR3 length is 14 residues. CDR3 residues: CASSPTVDSYEQYF.

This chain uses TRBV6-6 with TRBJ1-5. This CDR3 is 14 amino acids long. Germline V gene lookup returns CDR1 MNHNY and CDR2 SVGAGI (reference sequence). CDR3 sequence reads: CASLQKYSNQPQHF.

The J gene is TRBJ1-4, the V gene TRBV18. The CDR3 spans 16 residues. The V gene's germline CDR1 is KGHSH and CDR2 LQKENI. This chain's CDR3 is CASSPGGMAANEKLFF.

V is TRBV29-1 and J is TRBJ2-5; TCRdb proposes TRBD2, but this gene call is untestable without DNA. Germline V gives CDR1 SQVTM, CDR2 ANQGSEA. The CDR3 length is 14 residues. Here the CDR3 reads CSVGGLAGRETQYF.

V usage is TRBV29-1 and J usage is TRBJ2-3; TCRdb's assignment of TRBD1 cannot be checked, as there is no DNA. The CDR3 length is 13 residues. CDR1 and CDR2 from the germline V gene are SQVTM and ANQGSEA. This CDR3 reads CTGGAASLGTQYF.

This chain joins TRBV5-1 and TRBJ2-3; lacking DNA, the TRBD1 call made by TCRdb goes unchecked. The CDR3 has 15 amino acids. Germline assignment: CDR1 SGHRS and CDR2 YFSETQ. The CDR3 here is CASSSLGGQTDTQYF.

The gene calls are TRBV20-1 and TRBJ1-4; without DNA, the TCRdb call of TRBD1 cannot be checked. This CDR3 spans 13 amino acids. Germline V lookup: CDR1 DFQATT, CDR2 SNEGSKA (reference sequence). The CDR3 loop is CSAPGQGGEKLFF.

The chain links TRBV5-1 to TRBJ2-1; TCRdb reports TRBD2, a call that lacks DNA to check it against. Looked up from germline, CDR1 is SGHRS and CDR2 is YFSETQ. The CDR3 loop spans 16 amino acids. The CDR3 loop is CASSLFSGGALQEQFF.

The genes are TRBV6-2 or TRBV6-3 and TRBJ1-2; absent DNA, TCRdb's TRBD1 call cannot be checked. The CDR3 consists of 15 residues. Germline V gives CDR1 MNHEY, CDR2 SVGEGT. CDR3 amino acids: CASSTFRGADYGYTF.

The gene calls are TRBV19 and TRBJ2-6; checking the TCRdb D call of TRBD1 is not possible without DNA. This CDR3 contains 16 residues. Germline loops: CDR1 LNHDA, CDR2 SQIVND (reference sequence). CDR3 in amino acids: CASTGTILGGANVLTF.

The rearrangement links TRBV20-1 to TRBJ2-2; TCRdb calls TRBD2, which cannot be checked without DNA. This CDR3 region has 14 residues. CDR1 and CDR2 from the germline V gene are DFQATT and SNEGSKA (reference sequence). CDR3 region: CSARETSITGELFF.